These 29 T cell receptor beta chains were all obtained from the same sample, sequenced in a study of neoadjuvant anti-PD-1 for oral cavity cancer. TCRdb's table, derived via immunoSEQ multiplex PCR, lists solely in-frame clones and lacks some. The sample has about 15,000 clones, 55% to 75% seen once. This material consisted of PBMCs, taken before nivolumab (anti-PD-1) treatment. The receptors derive from a person between 35 and 79 years old with oral cavity squamous cell carcinoma.

CDR3: CASSPIRGVRNTEAFF. CDR3 in DNA: TGTGCCAGCAGCCCAATCCGGGGGGTTAGGAACACTGAAGCTTTCTTT. The V and J genes are TRBV11-2 and TRBJ1-1; D is perhaps TRBD1 (5 bases). This CDR3 is built from 16 residues. Germline V CDR1 and CDR2: SGHAT, FQNNGV. Trimming pared 5 bases from V and 1 base from J, leaving 17 bases between.

The rearrangement links TRBV11-2 to TRBJ2-1; D is undetermined. Germline CDR1 and CDR2: SGHAT and FQNNGV. V was cut by 2 bases and J by 5 bases, with 13 bases left in between. The CDR3 covers 15 residues. The CDR3 reads CASSLSQPADNEQFF. The DNA of the CDR3 is TGTGCCAGCAGCTTAAGCCAGCCGGCCGACAATGAGCAGTTCTTC. The complete variable domain, with remaining parts taken from reference TRBV11-2 and TRBJ2-1, reads EAGVAQSPRYKIIEKRQSVAFWCNPISGHATLYWYQQILGQGPKLLIQFQNNGVVDDSQLPKDRFSAERLKGVDSTLKIQPAKLEDSAVYLCASSLSQPADNEQFFGPGTRLTVL.

This chain links TRBV19 with TRBJ2-5; TRBD2 matches 9 bases. The CDR3 runs to 14 residues. Germline V lookup: CDR1 LNHDA, CDR2 SQIVND (reference sequence). After removal of 4 bases from V and 2 bases from J, the junction contained 2 bases not matched to a gene. Here the CDR3 DNA reads TGTGCCAGTAGTAATGGACTAGCGCAAGAGACCCAGTACTTC. Translated, it gives CASSNGLAQETQYF. Together with reference TRBV19 and TRBJ2-5, the CDR3 gives the full variable domain: DGGITQSPKYLFRKEGQNVTLSCEQNLNHDAMYWYRQDPGQGLRLIYYSQIVNDFQKGDIAEGYSVSREKKESFPLTVTSAQKNPTAFYLCASSNGLAQETQYFGPGTRLLVL.

The chain carries TRBV7-9 and TRBJ1-6, with a possible D match to TRBD1 (5 bases). Germline V gene sequence: CDR1 SEHNR, CDR2 FQNEAQ (reference sequence). Trimming stripped 1 base from V and 8 bases from J, with 15 bases between. This CDR3 region has 16 residues. CDR3 nucleotides: TGTGCCAGCAGCTTAGAGGCCAGCGGGGGATATTCACCCCTCCACTTT. The encoded protein is CASSLEASGGYSPLHF.

The CDR3: CASSSYKLSTDTQYF. CDR3 sequence (DNA): TGTGCCAGCAGCTCTTACAAACTCAGCACAGATACGCAGTATTTT. The chain joins TRBV13 to TRBJ2-3; no firm D call. V was pared by 4 bases and J by 0 bases, with 11 bases between. The CDR3 loop spans 15 amino acids. Germline lookup yields CDR1 PRHDT and CDR2 FYEKMQ (reference sequence).

This clone was detected a few times. The genes are TRBV30 and TRBJ1-1; the D gene is possibly TRBD1 (5 bases). This CDR3 contains 16 residues. Germline V gene sequence: CDR1 GTSNPN, CDR2 SVGIG (reference sequence). V was pared by 0 bases and J by 1 base, with 15 bases between. The DNA for the CDR3 is TGTGCCTGGAGTGTAGGGGAGGGACGGGGGAACACTGAAGCTTTCTTT. Encoded protein: CAWSVGEGRGNTEAFF.

This clone was observed once. The rearrangement links TRBV7-3 to TRBJ1-6; D may be TRBD1 (6 bases). V was cut by 0 bases and J by 7 bases, with 10 bases left in between. The CDR3 contains 15 residues. Germline loops: CDR1 SGHTA, CDR2 FQGTGA. The DNA for the CDR3 is TGTGCCAGCAGCTTAACTGGACAGAACAATTCACCCCTCCACTTT. It translates to CASSLTGQNNSPLHF.

This clone was observed once. The CDR3 sequence is CAWSAGSIEKLFF. The DNA of the CDR3 is TGTGCCTGGAGTGCTGGGAGCATTGAAAAACTGTTTTTT. This chain connects TRBV30 to TRBJ1-4; the D is unclear. V was pared by 1 base and J by 7 bases, with 10 bases between. Germline-derived CDR1 and CDR2 are GTSNPN and SVGIG (reference sequence). This CDR3 has 13 residues.

This chain links TRBV19 with TRBJ2-3; D is ambiguous. The CDR3 sequence is 11 residues long. Trimming took 0 bases from V and 6 from J, leaving 1 base between them. Germline V lookup: CDR1 LNHDA, CDR2 SQIVND (reference sequence). The CDR3 reads CASSIDDTQYF. In nucleotides, the CDR3 is TGTGCCAGTAGTATAGATGATACGCAGTATTTT.

The chain joins TRBV6-6 to TRBJ2-1; 15 bases are shared with TRBD2. Trimming at V came to 5 bases and at J to 10 bases, leaving 6 bases not matched to a gene. The CDR3 runs 15 residues. Germline V CDR1 and CDR2: MNHNY, SVGAGI (reference sequence). The CDR3 DNA reads TGTGCCAGCAGTGGGACTAGCGGGGGGCCCTCGGAGCAGTTCTTC. It encodes CASSGTSGGPSEQFF.

The gene calls are TRBV2 and TRBJ1-2; TRBD1 agrees at 10 bases. Germline V gene lookup returns CDR1 SNHLY and CDR2 FYNNEI. V shed 11 bases and J 3 bases; nucleotides not matched to a gene: 6. The CDR3 extends over 13 amino acids. The chain's CDR3 is CAESGTGDYGYTF. In DNA, the CDR3 is TGTGCCGAATCTGGGACAGGGGACTATGGCTACACCTTC.

The V call is TRBV2, the J call TRBJ1-2; 8 nucleotides agree with TRBD1. CDR3 length equals 15 residues. The ends lost 6 bases at V and 4 bases at J; junction bases unmatched: 10. Germline V gives CDR1 SNHLY, CDR2 FYNNEI. CDR3 region: CASRFTQGASYGYTF. CDR3 in DNA: TGTGCCAGCAGGTTTACTCAGGGGGCGAGCTATGGCTACACCTTC.

The gene calls are TRBV5-1 and TRBJ1-2; 8 nucleotides agree with TRBD1. This CDR3 region has 16 residues. V lost 2 bases to trimming and J lost 0 bases; unmatched junction nucleotides: 6. Germline CDR1 SGHRS, CDR2 YFSETQ. The CDR3 reads CASSLTGGHSNYGYTF. In DNA form, the CDR3 reads TGCGCCAGCAGCTTAACAGGGGGGCATTCTAACTATGGCTACACCTTC.

The chain joins TRBV7-9 to TRBJ2-7; 10 positions agree with TRBD2. The ends lost 2 bases at V and 0 bases at J; junction bases unmatched: 13. The CDR3 runs 19 residues. In germline, CDR1 is SEHNR, CDR2 FQNEAQ (reference sequence). CDR3 DNA: TGTGCCAGCAGCTTAAGATCCCTAGCGGGAGAGTTAGTCTCCTACGAGCAGTACTTC. It yields the protein CASSLRSLAGELVSYEQYF.

The chain uses TRBV2 and TRBJ2-1, with 7 bases matching TRBD1. Trimming took 6 bases from V and 6 from J; bases not matched to a gene: 2. Looked up from germline, CDR1 is SNHLY and CDR2 is FYNNEI. The CDR3 is 12 amino acids. CDR3 nucleotide sequence: TGTGCCAGCAGGGGGACAGCCAATGAGCAGTTCTTC. Encoded protein: CASRGTANEQFF.

The rearrangement joins TRBV5-5 to TRBJ1-2, with D tentatively TRBD1 (6 bases). This CDR3 is 13 amino acids long. Looked up from germline, CDR1 is SGHKS and CDR2 is YYEKEE (reference sequence). The V end was cut by 0 bases, the J end by 10 bases, with 13 bases between. CDR3 in amino acids: CASSLDGQRLYTF. The CDR3 DNA reads as TGTGCCAGCAGCTTGGATGGACAGAGACTCTACACCTTC.

The chain combines TRBV6-5 with TRBJ1-4, with D perhaps TRBD1 (5 bases). Trimming left V 6 bases short and J 3 bases short, with 14 bases between. This CDR3 has 15 residues. From germline, CDR1 is MNHEY and CDR2 SVGAGI. The CDR3 reads CASRATGGANEKLFF. The CDR3 region has the DNA TGTGCCAGCAGGGCCACGGGGGGGGCTAATGAAAAACTGTTTTTT.

This sequence joins TRBV7-6 and TRBJ2-3; D possibly corresponds to TRBD1 (6 bases). This CDR3 is built from 16 residues. V was cut by 0 bases and J by 4 bases, with 14 bases left in between. CDR1 SGHVS and CDR2 FNYEAQ come from the germline V gene. The DNA for the CDR3 is TGTGCCAGCAGCTTAGCCGCCAGGGGAGTGTCAGATACGCAGTATTTT. This translates into CASSLAARGVSDTQYF.

V and J are TRBV5-1 and TRBJ1-1, with a tentative D call TRBD1 (5 bases). The CDR3 runs to 13 residues. Germline lookup yields CDR1 SGHRS and CDR2 YFSETQ. V shed 2 bases and J shed 3 bases, with 8 bases lying between them. The CDR3 is CASSFWGYTEAFF. CDR3 nucleotides: TGCGCCAGCAGCTTTTGGGGGTACACTGAAGCTTTCTTT.

This sequence joins TRBV6-1 and TRBJ2-1; 9 nucleotides agree with TRBD2. The J segment lost 4 bases and the V segment lost 4 bases, leaving 5 bases of the junction unmatched. Germline CDR1 is MNHNS and CDR2 is SASEGT. There are 15 residues in the CDR3. CDR3 in DNA: TGTGCCAGCAGTGTAGTGACTAGCGGTTACAATGAGCAGTTCTTC. Translation: CASSVVTSGYNEQFF.

The chain recombines TRBV7-6 with TRBJ1-2; tentative D call: TRBD1 (6 bases). The V end was cut by 3 bases, the J end by 5 bases, with 25 bases between. This CDR3 region has 18 residues. The germline V gene has CDR1 SGHVS and CDR2 FNYEAQ. CDR3 sequence reads: CASSFWDGGRRRGYGYTF. In nucleotides, the CDR3 is TGTGCCAGCAGCTTCTGGGATGGGGGGCGCCGCCGTGGGTATGGCTACACCTTC.

This clone occurred a few times. V and J are TRBV27 and TRBJ1-2; 9 positions agree with TRBD1. V lost 4 bases, J lost 8 bases, and 11 bases stayed unmatched. Germline CDR1 and CDR2: MNHEY and SMNVEV (reference sequence). This CDR3 has 15 residues. CDR3: CASSSRDRASRGYTF. The DNA for the CDR3 is TGTGCCAGCAGTTCACGGGACAGGGCGAGTAGGGGCTACACCTTC.

This clone was found a few times. This sequence joins TRBV2 and TRBJ1-2; TRBD1 matches at 10 bases. This CDR3 is 15 amino acids long. Germline V gives CDR1 SNHLY, CDR2 FYNNEI. The V segment lost 11 bases and the J segment 3 bases; nucleotides outside the gene matches: 12. The CDR3 nucleotides are TGTGCCGCGCAGGGCGGGGACAGGGGAGACTATGGCTACACCTTC. It translates to CAAQGGDRGDYGYTF.

This clone was seen only a few times. The chain employs TRBV19 and TRBJ2-2, with 9 bases identical to TRBD1. CDR3 size: 16 residues. Germline V gene data show CDR1 as LNHDA and CDR2 as SQIVND (reference sequence). The ends lost 3 bases at V and 4 bases at J; junction bases unmatched: 6. The CDR3 nucleotides read TGTGCCAGTAGTATGAACAGGGGGCGCAGCACCGGGGAGCTGTTTTTT. Amino acid sequence: CASSMNRGRSTGELFF.

The chain links TRBV6-1 to TRBJ2-1, with 10 nucleotides matching TRBD2. Germline V gene lookup returns CDR1 MNHNS and CDR2 SASEGT. V gave up 5 bases and J gave up 8 bases; unmatched junction bases: 6. CDR3 length: 14 amino acids. The chain's CDR3 is CASSNSGRSDEQFF. The CDR3 region has the DNA TGTGCCAGCAGTAATAGCGGGAGGTCCGATGAGCAGTTCTTC.

The gene calls are TRBV29-1 and TRBJ2-7; 7 bases are shared with TRBD1. The CDR3 is 13 amino acids. CDR1 and CDR2 (germline): SQVTM, ANQGSEA. Unmatched junction bases numbered 6, after V lost 7 bases and J lost 0 bases. The CDR3: CSAKAGGSYEQYF. The CDR3 DNA sequence: TGCAGCGCAAAAGCAGGGGGCTCCTACGAGCAGTACTTC.

This clone came up a few times. J is TRBJ1-1 and V is TRBV4-1; D is undetermined. V lost 4 bases and J lost 4, with 10 bases in between. The germline gives CDR1 MGHRA, CDR2 YSYEKL. The CDR3 has 13 amino acids. As DNA, the CDR3 is TGCGCCAGCAGCCTAGGAAGTCGCACTGAAGCTTTCTTT. This translates into CASSLGSRTEAFF.

This clone was observed a few times. The chain has TRBV6-5 and TRBJ2-7; D unclear. Germline lookup yields CDR1 MNHEY and CDR2 SVGAGI. This CDR3 is built from 15 residues. Trimming left V 6 bases short and J 2 bases short, with 17 bases between. In DNA, the CDR3 is TGTGCCAGCAGCGTATCGGGCTTCCCTGCCTACGAGCAGTACTTC. It encodes CASSVSGFPAYEQYF.

Only one count was recorded for this clone. The gene calls are TRBV5-1 and TRBJ1-5, with a tentative D call TRBD1 (5 bases). The germline V gene has CDR1 SGHRS and CDR2 YFSETQ. The ends were cut back, 5 bases at V and 4 bases at J, with 16 bases in the middle. This CDR3 spans 15 amino acids. CDR3 DNA sequence: TGCGCCAGCAGTTTGACAGTTGACAAAAATCAGCCCCAGCATTTT. Amino acids: CASSLTVDKNQPQHF.